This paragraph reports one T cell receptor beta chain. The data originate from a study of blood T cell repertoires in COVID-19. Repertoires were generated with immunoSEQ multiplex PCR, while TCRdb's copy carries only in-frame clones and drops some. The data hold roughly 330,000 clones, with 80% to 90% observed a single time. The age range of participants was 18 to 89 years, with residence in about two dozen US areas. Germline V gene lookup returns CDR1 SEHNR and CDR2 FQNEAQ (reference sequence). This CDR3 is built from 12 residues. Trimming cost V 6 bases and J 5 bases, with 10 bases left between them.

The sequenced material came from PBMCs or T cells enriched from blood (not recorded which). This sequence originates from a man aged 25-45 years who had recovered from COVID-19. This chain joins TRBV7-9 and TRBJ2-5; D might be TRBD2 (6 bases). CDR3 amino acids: CASRPEGETQYF. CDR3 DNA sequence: TGTGCCAGCAGACCGGAGGGGGAGACCCAGTACTTC.